This T cell receptor (beta chain) was found in a study of blood T cell repertoires in COVID-19. Study in general: Italy, Spain and the United States were the sources of the convalescent and acute COVID-19 samples. From T cells, B-cell-depleted T cells, or PBMCs came the material, which was cDNA or gDNA.

Study processing details: It was from reference gene primer amplification that nucleated cell counts were estimated. TCRdb's copy holds only in-frame clones and misses some; the assay was immunoSEQ multiplex PCR. V and J calls and clone size follow that table, whereas D and trimming were derived from the DNA. The sample carries 110,000 to 150,000 clones, about 77% recorded once. Per germline, CDR1 SGHAT and CDR2 FQNNGV. V was trimmed by 5 bases and J by 14 bases, leaving 27 bases between them. This CDR3 contains 15 residues. Source material: peripheral blood. This receptor was taken from a man between 60 and 75 years old with acute or convalescent COVID-19. The chain uses TRBV11-2 and TRBJ1-2, with D perhaps TRBD1 (5 bases). The CDR3 region is CASSPNPDSGLSCTF. As DNA, the CDR3 is TGTGCCAGCAGCCCCAATCCGGACTCGGGACTTTCCTGTACCTTC. The variable domain in full, completed from reference TRBV11-2 and TRBJ1-2, reads EAGVAQSPRYKIIEKRQSVAFWCNPISGHATLYWYQQILGQGPKLLIQFQNNGVVDDSQLPKDRFSAERLKGVDSTLKIQPAKLEDSAVYLCASSPNPDSGLSCTFGSGTRLTVV.